This TCR beta chain was sequenced for a study of blood T cells in healthy people across ages. Study observations and caveats: The long-lived group displayed more naive CD4+ cells, plus higher diversity, than the aged donors did. Per million T cells, TCR beta diversity dropped roughly linearly as age increased.

Concerning this clonotype: Antigen: not known.

Primed by a sample-barcoded 5' primer and a J-beta primer mix, a second PCR proceeded for roughly 6 to 12 cycles. Unique molecular identifiers of 12 random nucleotides labeled each cDNA. MiXCR, run by TCRdb on the 5' RACE reads, gives a single entry per CDR3 protein. The sample has roughly 1,700,000 distinct CDR3 sequences, 28% seen once; the top ten hold 7.7%. Germline CDR1 and CDR2: SGHTA and FQGTGA. Trimming shortened V by 6 bases and J by 6 bases, and 17 bases separated the two germline ends. The CDR3 has 14 residues. The sample was blood. The V call is TRBV7-3, the J call TRBJ1-1, with D unresolved. This clonotype originated in a woman aged 25 to 39 in good health. The CDR3 DNA is TGTGCCAGCAGTCGCGGACGGGGTAGGTCTGAAGCTTTCTTT. It is translated as CASSRGRGRSEAFF.